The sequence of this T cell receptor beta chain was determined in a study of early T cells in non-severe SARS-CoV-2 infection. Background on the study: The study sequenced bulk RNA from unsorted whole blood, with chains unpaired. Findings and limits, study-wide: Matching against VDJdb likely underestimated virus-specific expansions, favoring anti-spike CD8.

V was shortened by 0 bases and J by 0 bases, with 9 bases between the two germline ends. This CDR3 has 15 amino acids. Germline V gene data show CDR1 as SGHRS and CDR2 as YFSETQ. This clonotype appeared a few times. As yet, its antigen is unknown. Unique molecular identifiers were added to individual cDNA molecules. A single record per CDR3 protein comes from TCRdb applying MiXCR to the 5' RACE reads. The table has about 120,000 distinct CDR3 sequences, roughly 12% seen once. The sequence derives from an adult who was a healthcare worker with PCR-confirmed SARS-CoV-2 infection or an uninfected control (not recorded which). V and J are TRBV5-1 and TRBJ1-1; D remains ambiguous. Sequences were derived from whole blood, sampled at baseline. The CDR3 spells CASSLAASLNTEAFF. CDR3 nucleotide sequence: TGCGCCAGCAGCTTGGCGGCCAGCCTGAACACTGAAGCTTTCTTT.